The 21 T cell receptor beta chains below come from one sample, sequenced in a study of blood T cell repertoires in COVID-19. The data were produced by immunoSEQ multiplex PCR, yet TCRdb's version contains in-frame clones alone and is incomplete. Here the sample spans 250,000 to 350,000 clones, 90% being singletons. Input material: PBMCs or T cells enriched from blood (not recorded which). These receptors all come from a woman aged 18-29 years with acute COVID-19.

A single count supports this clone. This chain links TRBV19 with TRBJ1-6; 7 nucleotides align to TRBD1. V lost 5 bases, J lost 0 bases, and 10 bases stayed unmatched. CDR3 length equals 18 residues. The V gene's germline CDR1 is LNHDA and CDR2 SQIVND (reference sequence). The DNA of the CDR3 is TGTGCCAGTAGTTCAGAACCTACAGGGGTCTCCTATAATTCACCCCTCCACTTT. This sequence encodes CASSSEPTGVSYNSPLHF.

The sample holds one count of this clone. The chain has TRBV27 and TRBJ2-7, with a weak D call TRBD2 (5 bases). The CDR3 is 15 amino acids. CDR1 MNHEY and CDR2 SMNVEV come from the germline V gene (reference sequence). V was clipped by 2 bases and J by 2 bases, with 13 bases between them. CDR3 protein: CASSLASLGTYEQYF. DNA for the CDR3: TGTGCCAGCAGTTTAGCTAGCCTAGGGACCTACGAGCAGTACTTC.

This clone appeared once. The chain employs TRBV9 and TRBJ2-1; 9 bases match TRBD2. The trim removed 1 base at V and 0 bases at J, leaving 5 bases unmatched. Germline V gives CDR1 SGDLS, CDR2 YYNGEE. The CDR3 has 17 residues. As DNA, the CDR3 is TGTGCCAGCAGCGTACTAGCGGGGTCAAGCTCCTACAATGAGCAGTTCTTC. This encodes CASSVLAGSSSYNEQFF.

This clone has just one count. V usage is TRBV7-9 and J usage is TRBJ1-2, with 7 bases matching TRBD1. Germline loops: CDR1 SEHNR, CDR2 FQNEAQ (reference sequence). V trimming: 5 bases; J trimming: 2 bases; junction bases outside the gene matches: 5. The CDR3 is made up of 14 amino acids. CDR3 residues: CASSLGQSNYGYTF. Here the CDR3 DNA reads TGTGCCAGCAGCCTGGGACAGTCAAACTATGGCTACACCTTC. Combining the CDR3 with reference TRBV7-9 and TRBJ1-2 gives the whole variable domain DTGVSQNPRHKITKRGQNVTFRCDPISEHNRLYWYRQTLGQGPEFLTYFQNEAQLEKSRLLSDRFSAERPKGSFSTLEIQRTEQGDSAMYLCASSLGQSNYGYTFGSGTRLTVV.

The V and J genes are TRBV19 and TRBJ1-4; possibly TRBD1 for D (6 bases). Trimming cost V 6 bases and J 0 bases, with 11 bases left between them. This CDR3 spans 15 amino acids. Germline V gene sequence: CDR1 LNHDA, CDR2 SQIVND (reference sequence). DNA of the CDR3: TGTGCCAGTAGGTACGGACAGACAACTAATGAAAAACTGTTTTTT. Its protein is CASRYGQTTNEKLFF.

CDR3 residues: CASSLALAAYNEQFF. The DNA of the CDR3 is TGTGCCAGCAGCTTAGCACTAGCGGCTTACAATGAGCAGTTCTTC. This chain uses TRBV7-9 with TRBJ2-1, with TRBD2 identical over 8 bases. This CDR3 is built from 15 residues. V was clipped by 0 bases and J by 4 bases; unmatched bases: 2. The V gene's germline CDR1 is SEHNR and CDR2 FQNEAQ (reference sequence).

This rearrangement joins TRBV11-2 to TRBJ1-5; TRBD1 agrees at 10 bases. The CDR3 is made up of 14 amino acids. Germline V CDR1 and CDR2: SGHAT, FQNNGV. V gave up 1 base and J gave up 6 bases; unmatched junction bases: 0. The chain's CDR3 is CASSLGQGAQPQHF. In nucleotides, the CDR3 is TGTGCCAGCAGCTTAGGACAGGGGGCTCAGCCCCAGCATTTT.

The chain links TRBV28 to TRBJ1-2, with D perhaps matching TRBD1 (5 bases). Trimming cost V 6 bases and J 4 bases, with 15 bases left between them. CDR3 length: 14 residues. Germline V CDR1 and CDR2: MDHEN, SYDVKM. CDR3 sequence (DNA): TGTGCCAGCAGCTCCCCTGGCGGGGGCTATGGCTACACCTTC. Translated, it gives CASSSPGGGYGYTF.

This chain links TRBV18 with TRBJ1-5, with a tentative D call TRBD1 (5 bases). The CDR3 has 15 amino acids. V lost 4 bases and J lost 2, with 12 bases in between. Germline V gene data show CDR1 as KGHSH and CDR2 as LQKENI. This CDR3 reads CASSLDTIGNQPQHF. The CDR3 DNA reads TGTGCCAGCTCACTGGACACCATCGGCAATCAGCCCCAGCATTTT.

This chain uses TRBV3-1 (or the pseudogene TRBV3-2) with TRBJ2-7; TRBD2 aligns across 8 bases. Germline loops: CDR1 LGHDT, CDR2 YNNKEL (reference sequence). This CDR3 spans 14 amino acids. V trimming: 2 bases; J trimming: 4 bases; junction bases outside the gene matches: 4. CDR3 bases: TGTGCCAGCAGCCAATCGGCTAGCGGGTACGAGCAGTACTTC. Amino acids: CASSQSASGYEQYF.

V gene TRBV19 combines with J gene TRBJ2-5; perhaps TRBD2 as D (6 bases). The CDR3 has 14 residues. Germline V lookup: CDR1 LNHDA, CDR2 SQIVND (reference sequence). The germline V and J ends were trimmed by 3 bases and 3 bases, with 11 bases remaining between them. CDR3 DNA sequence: TGTGCCAGTAGTATCGTAGCTAGCGAAGAGACCCAGTACTTC. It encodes CASSIVASEETQYF.

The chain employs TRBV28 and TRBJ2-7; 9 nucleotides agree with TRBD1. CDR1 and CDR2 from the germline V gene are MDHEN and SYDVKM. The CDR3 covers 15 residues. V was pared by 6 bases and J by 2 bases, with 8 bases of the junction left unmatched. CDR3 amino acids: CASRGGQGPPYEQYF. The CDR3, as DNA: TGTGCCAGCAGGGGCGGACAGGGGCCCCCCTACGAGCAGTACTTC.

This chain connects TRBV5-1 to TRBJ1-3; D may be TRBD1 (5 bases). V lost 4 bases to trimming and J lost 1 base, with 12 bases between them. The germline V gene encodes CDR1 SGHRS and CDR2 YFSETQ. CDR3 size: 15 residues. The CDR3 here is CASSTSGLSGNTIYF. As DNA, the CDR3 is TGCGCCAGCAGCACCTCAGGGTTGTCTGGAAACACCATATATTTT.

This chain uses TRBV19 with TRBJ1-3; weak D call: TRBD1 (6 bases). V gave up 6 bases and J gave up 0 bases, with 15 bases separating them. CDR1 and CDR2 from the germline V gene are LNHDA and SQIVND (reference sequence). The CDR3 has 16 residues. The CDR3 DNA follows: TGTGCCAGTAGCACAGGGACCGTTAACTCTGGAAACACCATATATTTT. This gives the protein CASSTGTVNSGNTIYF.

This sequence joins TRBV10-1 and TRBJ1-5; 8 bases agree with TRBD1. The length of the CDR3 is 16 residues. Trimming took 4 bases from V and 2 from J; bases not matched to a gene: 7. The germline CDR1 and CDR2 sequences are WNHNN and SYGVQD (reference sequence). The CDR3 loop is CASSGFATGGNQPQHF. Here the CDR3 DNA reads TGCGCCAGCAGTGGGTTCGCGACAGGGGGCAATCAGCCCCAGCATTTT.

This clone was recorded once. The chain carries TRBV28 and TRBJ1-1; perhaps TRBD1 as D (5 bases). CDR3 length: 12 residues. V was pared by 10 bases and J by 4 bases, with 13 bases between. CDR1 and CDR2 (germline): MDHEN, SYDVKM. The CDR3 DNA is TGTGCCATCCGGGAGGGGCGCACTGAAGCTTTCTTT. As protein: CAIREGRTEAFF.

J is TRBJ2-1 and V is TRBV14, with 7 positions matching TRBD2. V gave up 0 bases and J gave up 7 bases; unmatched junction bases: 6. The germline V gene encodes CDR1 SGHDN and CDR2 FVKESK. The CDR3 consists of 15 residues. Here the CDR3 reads CASSQDRWGGNEQFF. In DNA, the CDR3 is TGTGCCAGCAGCCAAGATCGGTGGGGGGGGAATGAGCAGTTCTTC.

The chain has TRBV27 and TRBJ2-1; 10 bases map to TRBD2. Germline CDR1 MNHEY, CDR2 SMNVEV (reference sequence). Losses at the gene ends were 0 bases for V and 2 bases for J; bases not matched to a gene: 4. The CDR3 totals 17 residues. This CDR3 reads CASSLSTLAGAYNEQFF. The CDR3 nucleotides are TGTGCCAGCAGTTTATCCACCCTAGCGGGGGCCTACAATGAGCAGTTCTTC.

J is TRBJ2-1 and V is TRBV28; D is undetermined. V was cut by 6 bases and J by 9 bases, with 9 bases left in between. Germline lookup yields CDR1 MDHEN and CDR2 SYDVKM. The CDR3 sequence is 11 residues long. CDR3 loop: CASSLRAEQFF. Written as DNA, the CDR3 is TGTGCCAGCAGCCTGCGAGCTGAGCAGTTCTTC.

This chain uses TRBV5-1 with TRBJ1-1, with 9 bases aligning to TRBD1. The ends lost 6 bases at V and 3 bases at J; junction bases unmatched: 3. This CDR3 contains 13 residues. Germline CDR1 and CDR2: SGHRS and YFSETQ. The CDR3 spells CASTGQGDTEAFF. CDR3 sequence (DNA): TGCGCCAGCACGGGACAGGGAGACACTGAAGCTTTCTTT.

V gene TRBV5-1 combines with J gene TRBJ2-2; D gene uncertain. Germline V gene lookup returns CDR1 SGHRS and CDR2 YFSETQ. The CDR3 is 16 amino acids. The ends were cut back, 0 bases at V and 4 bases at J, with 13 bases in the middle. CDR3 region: CASSLASFGLTGELFF. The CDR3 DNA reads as TGCGCCAGCAGCTTGGCGAGTTTTGGGCTCACCGGGGAGCTGTTTTTT.